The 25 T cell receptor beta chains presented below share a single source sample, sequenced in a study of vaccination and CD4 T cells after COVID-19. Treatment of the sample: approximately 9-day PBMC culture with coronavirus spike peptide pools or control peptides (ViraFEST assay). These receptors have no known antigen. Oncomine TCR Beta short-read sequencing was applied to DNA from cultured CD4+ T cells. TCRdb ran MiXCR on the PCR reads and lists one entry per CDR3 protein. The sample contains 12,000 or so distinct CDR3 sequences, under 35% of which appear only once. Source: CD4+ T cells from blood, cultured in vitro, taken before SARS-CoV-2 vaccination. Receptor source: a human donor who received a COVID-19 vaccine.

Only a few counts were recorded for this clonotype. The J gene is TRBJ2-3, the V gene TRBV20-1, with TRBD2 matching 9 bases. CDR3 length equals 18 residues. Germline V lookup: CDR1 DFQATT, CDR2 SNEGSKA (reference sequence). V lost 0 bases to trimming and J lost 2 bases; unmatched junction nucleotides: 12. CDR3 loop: CSARDGVIAGATTDTQYF. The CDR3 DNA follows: TGCAGTGCTAGAGACGGCGTAATAGCGGGGGCCACCACAGATACGCAGTATTTT.

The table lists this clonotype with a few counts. The DNA of the CDR3 is TGCAGTGCAAGACAGGGTATGAACACTGAAGCTTTCTTT. This gives the protein CSARQGMNTEAFF. The V and J genes are TRBV20-1 and TRBJ1-1, with 7 bases identical to TRBD1. V lost 6 bases, J lost 0 bases, and 4 bases stayed unmatched. The CDR3 runs 13 residues. CDR1 DFQATT and CDR2 SNEGSKA come from the germline V gene (reference sequence).

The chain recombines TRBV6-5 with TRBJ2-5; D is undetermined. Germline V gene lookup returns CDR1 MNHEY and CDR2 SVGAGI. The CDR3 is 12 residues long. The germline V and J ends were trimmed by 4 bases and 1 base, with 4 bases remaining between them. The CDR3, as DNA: TGTGCCAGCAGTTTTCCCCAAGAGACCCAGTACTTC. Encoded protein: CASSFPQETQYF.

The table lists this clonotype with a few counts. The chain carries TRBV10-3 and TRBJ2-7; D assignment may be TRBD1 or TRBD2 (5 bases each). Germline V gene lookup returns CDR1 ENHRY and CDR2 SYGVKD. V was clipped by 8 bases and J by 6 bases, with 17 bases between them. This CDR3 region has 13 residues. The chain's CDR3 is CAIGGPTTPEQYF. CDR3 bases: TGTGCCATCGGGGGACCCACCACTCCCGAGCAGTACTTC.

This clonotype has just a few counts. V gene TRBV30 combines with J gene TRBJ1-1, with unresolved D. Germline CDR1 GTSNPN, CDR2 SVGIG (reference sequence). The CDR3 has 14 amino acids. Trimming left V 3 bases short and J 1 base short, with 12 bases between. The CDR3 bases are TGTGCCTGGAGCGACGCACCAGGGAACACTGAAGCTTTCTTT. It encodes CAWSDAPGNTEAFF. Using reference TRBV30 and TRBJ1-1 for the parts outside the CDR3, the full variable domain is SQTIHQWPATLVQPVGSPLSLECTVEGTSNPNLYWYRQAAGRGLQLLFYSVGIGQISSEVPQNLSASRPQDRQFILSSKKLLLSDSGFYLCAWSDAPGNTEAFFGQGTRLTVV.

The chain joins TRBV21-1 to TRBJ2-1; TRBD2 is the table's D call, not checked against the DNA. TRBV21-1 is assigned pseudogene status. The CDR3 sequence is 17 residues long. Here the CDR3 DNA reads TGTGCCAGCAGCACTCCCAATAGCGGGGGGGCCGGGAATGAGCAGTTCTTC. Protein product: CASSTPNSGGAGNEQFF.

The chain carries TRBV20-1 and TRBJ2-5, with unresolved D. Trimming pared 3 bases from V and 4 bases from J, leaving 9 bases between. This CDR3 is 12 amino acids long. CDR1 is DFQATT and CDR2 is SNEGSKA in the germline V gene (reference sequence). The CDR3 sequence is CSARPQVETQYF. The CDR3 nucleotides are TGCAGTGCTAGGCCCCAGGTAGAGACCCAGTACTTC.

The CDR3 DNA reads as TGCAGTGCTAGAGAAGGGATGGGTTGGGAGCAGTTCTTC. Protein product: CSAREGMGWEQFF. The rearrangement uses TRBV20-1 and TRBJ2-1; D call uncertain. Trimming pared 0 bases from V and 10 bases from J, leaving 13 bases between. This CDR3 has 13 amino acids. Germline-derived CDR1 and CDR2 are DFQATT and SNEGSKA (reference sequence).

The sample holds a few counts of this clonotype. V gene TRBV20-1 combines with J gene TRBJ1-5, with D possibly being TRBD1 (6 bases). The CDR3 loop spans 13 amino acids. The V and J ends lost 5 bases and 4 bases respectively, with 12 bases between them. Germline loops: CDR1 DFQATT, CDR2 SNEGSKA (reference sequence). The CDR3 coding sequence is TGCAGTGCTGCCCGGGACAATAATCAGCCCCAGCATTTT. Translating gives CSAARDNNQPQHF.

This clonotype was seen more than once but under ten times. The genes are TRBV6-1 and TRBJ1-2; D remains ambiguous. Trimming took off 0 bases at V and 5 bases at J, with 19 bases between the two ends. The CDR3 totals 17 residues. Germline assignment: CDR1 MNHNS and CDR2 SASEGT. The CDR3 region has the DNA TGTGCCAGCAGTGAAGCTAAGGCAGGTTGGAGCCTTTATGGCTACACCTTC. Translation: CASSEAKAGWSLYGYTF.

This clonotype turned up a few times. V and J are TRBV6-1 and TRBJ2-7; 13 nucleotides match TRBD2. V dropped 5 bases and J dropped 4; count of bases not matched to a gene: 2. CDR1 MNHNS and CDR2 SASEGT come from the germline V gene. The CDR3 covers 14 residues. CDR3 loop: CASSTSGGAYEQYF. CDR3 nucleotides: TGTGCCAGCAGTACTAGCGGGGGGGCTTACGAGCAGTACTTC.

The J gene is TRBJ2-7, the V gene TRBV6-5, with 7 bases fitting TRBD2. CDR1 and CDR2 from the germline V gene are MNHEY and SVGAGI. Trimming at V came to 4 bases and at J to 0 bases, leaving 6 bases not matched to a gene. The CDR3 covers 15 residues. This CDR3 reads CASSWGGGSSYEQYF. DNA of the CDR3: TGTGCCAGCAGTTGGGGGGGGGGGAGCTCCTACGAGCAGTACTTC.

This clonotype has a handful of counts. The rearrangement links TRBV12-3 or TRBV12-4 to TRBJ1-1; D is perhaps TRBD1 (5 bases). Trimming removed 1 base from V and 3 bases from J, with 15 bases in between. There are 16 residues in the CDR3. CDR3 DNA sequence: TGTGCCAGCAGTTTAGGGGCCGGGACCGAGGACACTGAAGCTTTCTTT. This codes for CASSLGAGTEDTEAFF.

CDR3 bases: TGCAGTGCAGTAGTTTTGGGCTATGAGCAGTTCTTC. Translated, it gives CSAVVLGYEQFF. The chain uses TRBV20-1 and TRBJ2-1, with unresolved D. Between the trimmed V and J ends, which lost 6 bases and 8 bases, there was a span of 14 bases. The germline V gene has CDR1 DFQATT and CDR2 SNEGSKA (reference sequence). The CDR3 length is 12 residues.

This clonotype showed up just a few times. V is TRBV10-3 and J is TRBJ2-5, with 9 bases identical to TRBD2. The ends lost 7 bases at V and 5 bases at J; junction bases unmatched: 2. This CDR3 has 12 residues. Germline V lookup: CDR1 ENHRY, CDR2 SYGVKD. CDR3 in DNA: TGTGCCATCAAAGGACTAGCGGAGACCCAGTACTTC. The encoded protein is CAIKGLAETQYF.

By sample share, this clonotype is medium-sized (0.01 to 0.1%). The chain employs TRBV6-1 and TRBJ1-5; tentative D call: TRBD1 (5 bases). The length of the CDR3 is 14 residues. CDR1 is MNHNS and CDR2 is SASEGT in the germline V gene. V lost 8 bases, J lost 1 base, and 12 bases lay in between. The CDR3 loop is CASHSRASNQPQHF. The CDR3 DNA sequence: TGTGCCAGCCATAGCAGGGCGAGCAATCAGCCCCAGCATTTT.

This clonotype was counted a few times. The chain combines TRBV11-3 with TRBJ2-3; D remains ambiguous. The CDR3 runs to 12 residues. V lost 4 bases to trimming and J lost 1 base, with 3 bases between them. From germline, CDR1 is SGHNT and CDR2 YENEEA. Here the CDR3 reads CASSSRTDTQYF. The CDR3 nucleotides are TGTGCCAGCAGCTCTCGCACAGATACGCAGTATTTT.

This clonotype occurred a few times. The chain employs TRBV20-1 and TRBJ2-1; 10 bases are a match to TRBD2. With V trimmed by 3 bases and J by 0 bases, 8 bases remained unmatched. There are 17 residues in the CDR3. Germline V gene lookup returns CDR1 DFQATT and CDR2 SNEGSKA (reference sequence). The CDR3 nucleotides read TGCAGTGCTAGGGTCCCCCCTAGCGGGGGCTCCTACAATGAGCAGTTCTTC. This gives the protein CSARVPPSGGSYNEQFF.

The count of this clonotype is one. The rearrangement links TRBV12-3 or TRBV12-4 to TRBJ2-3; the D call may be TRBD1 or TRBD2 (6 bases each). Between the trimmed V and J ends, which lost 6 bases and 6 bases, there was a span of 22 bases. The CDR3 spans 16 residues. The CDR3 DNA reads TGTGCCAGCAGGCCCCTGGTCGGAGGGGGTCGGGATACGCAGTATTTT. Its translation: CASRPLVGGGRDTQYF.

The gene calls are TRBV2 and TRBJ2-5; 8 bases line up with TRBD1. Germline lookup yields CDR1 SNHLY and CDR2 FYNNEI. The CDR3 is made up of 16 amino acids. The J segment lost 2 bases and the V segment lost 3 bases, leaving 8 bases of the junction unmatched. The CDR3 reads CASSDSIRTGQETQYF. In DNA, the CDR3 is TGTGCCAGCAGTGATTCTATCCGGACAGGGCAAGAGACCCAGTACTTC.

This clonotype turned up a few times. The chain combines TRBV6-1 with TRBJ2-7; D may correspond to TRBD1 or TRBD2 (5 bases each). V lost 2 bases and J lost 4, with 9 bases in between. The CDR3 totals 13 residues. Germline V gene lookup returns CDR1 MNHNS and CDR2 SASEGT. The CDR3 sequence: CASSERGMYEQYF. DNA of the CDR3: TGTGCCAGCAGTGAACGGGGCATGTACGAGCAGTACTTC.

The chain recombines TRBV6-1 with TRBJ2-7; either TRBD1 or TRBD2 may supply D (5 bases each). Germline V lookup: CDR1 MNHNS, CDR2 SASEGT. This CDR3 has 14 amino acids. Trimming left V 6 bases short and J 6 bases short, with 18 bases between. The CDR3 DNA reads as TGTGCCAGCAGCACAAGAGACTCGGGACGCGAGCAGTACTTC. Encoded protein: CASSTRDSGREQYF.

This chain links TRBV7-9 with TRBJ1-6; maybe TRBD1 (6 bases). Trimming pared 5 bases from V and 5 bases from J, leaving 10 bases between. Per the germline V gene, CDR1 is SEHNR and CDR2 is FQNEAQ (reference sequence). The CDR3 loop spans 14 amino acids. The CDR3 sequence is CASSHDRNNSPLHF. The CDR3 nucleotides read TGTGCCAGCAGCCACGACAGGAATAATTCACCCCTCCACTTT. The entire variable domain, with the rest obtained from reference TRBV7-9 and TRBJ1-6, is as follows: DTGVSQNPRHKITKRGQNVTFRCDPISEHNRLYWYRQTLGQGPEFLTYFQNEAQLEKSRLLSDRFSAERPKGSFSTLEIQRTEQGDSAMYLCASSHDRNNSPLHFGNGTRLTVT.

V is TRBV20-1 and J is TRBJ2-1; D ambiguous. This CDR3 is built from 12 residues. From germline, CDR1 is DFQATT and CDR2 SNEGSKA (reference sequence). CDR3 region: CGCGLAGNEQFF. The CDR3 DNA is TGCGGATGTGGCCTTGCTGGCAATGAGCAGTTCTTC.

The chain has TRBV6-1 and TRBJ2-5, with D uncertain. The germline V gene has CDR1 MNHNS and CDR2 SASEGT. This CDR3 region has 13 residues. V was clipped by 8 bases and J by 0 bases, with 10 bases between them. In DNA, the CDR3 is TGTGCCAGCTCCTCCTCGTACCAAGAGACCCAGTACTTC. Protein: CASSSSYQETQYF.